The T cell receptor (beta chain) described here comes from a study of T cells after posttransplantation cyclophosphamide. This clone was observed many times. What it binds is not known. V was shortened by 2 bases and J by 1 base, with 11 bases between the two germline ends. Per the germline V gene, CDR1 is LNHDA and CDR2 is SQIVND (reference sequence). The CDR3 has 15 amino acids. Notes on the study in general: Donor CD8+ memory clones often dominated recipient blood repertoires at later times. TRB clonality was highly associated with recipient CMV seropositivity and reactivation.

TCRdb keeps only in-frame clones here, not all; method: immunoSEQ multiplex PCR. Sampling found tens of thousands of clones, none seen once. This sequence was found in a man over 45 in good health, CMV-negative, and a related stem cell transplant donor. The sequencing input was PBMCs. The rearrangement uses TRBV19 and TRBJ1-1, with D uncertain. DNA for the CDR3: TGTGCCAGTAGTATAATCGGGGAAGGGAACACTGAAGCTTTCTTT. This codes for CASSIIGEGNTEAFF.